This T cell receptor beta chain appears in the sequencing data of a study of CD8+CD57+ T cells in acquired aplastic anemia. Overall study results and limits: Patients and controls shared around 30 CD8+ CDR3 sequences.

Previously, flow cytometry had revealed CD8+CD57+ cell expansion in the patients chosen for sequencing. As regards this clonotype: Its antigen is not known.

The template for TCR beta VDJ and CDR3 sequence profiling was genomic DNA. From the reads, TCRdb called clonotypes with MiXCR, one entry per CDR3 protein. Here the sample spans some 180,000 distinct CDR3 sequences, roughly 65% being singletons. The CDR3 runs to 17 residues. CDR1 is KGHDR, CDR2 SFDVKD, per germline. Trimming cost V 0 bases and J 0 bases, with 12 bases left between them. The chain couples TRBV24-1 to TRBJ2-3; D is perhaps TRBD1 or TRBD2 (5 bases each). This clonotype originated in a human donor with aplastic anemia. Sequencing used sorted CD4+, CD8+, or CD8+CD57+ T cells (not recorded which) from PBMCs. CDR3 DNA sequence: TGTGCCACCAGTGATTTGGGGGGACGGTCTAGCACAGATACGCAGTATTTT. Protein: CATSDLGGRSSTDTQYF.